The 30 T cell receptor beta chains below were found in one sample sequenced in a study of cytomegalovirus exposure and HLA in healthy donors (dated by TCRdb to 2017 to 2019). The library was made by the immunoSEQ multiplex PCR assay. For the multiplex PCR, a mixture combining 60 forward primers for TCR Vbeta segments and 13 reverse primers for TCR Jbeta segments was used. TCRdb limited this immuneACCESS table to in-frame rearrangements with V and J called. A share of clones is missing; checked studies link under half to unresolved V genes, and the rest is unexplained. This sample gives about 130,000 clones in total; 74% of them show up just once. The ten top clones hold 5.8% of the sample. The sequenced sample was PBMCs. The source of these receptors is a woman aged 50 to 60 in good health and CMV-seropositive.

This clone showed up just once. The CDR3 sequence: CASSWSSASTGELFF. CDR3 in DNA: TGTGCCAGCAGTTGGAGTAGCGCTAGCACCGGGGAGCTGTTTTTT. V and J are TRBV27 and TRBJ2-2, with a tentative D call TRBD2 (5 bases). Germline CDR1 MNHEY, CDR2 SMNVEV (reference sequence). Trimming took 4 bases from V and 4 from J, leaving 13 bases between them. The CDR3 runs to 15 residues.

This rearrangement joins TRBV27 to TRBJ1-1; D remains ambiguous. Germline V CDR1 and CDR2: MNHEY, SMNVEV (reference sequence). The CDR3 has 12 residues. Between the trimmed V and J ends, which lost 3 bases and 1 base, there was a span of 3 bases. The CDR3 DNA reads TGTGCCAGCAGTTTTCGGAACACTGAAGCTTTCTTT. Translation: CASSFRNTEAFF.

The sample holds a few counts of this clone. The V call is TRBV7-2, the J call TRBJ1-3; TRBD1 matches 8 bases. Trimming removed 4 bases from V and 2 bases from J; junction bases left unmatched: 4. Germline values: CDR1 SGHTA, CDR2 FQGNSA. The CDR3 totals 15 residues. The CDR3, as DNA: TGTGCCAGCAGCTCCGTACAGGGGGCTGGAAACACCATATATTTT. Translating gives CASSSVQGAGNTIYF.

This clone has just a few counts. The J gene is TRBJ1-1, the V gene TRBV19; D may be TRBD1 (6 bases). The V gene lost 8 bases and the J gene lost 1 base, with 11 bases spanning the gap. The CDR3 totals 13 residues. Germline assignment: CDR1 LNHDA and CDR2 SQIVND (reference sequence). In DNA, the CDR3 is TGTGCCAGTGGACAGCTTAAGAACACTGAAGCTTTCTTT. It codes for CASGQLKNTEAFF.

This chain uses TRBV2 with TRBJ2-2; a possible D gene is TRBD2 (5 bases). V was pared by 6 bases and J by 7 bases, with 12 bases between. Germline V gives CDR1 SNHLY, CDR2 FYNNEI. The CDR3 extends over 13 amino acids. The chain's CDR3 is CASRTTAGGELFF. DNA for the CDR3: TGTGCCAGCAGGACTACAGCAGGCGGGGAGCTGTTTTTT.

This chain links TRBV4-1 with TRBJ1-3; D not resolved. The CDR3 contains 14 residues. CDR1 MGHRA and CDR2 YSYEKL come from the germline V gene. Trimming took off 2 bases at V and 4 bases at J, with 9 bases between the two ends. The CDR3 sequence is CASSQRYSGNTIYF. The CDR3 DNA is TGCGCCAGCAGCCAACGCTACAGCGGAAACACCATATATTTT.

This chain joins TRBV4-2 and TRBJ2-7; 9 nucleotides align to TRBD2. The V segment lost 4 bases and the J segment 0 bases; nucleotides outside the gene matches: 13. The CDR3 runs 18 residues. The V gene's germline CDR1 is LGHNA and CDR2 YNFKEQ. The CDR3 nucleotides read TGTGCCAGCAGCCGGGCCGCGCGGACTAGCGTGAGCTCCTACGAGCAGTACTTC. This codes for CASSRAARTSVSSYEQYF.

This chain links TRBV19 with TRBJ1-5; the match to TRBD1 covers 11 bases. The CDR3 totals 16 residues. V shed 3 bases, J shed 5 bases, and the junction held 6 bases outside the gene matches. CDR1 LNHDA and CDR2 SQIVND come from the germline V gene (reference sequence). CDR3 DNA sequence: TGTGCCAGTAGTATGGACAGGGGGCGGAGGTATCAGCCCCAGCATTTT. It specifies CASSMDRGRRYQPQHF.

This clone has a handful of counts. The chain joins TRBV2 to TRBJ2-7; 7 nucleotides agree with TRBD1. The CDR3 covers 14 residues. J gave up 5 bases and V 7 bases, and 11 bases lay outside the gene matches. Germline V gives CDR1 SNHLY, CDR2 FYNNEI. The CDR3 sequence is CASTEQGPSNEQYF. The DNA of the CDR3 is TGTGCCAGCACCGAACAGGGGCCCTCGAACGAGCAGTACTTC.

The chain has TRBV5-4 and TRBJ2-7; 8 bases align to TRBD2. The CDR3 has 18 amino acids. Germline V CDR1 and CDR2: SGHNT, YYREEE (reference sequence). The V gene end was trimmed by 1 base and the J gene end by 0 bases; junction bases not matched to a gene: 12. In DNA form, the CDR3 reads TGTGCCAGCAGCTTGTCGCCGGGGGGGCCGATGAACTCCTACGAGCAGTACTTC. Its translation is CASSLSPGGPMNSYEQYF.

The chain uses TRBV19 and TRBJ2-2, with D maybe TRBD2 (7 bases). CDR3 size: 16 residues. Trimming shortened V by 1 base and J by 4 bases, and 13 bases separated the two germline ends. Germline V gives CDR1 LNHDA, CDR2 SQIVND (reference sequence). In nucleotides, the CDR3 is TGTGCCAGTAGTATAGCCGGGGGGCGTCTCACCGGGGAGCTGTTTTTT. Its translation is CASSIAGGRLTGELFF. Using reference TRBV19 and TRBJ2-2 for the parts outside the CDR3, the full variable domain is DGGITQSPKYLFRKEGQNVTLSCEQNLNHDAMYWYRQDPGQGLRLIYYSQIVNDFQKGDIAEGYSVSREKKESFPLTVTSAQKNPTAFYLCASSIAGGRLTGELFFGEGSRLTVL.

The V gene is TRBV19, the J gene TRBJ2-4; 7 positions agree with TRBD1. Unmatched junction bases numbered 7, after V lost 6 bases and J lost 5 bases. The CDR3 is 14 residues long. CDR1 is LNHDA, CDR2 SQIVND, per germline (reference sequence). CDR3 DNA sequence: TGTGCCAGTAGGACAGGGCCCCTCCAAAACATTCAGTACTTC. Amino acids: CASRTGPLQNIQYF.

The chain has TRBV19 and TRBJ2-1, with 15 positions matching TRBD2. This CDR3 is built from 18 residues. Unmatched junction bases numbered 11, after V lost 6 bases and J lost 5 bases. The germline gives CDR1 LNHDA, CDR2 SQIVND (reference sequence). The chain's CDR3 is CASSPGLAGGRDNNEQFF. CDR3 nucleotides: TGTGCCAGTAGCCCCGGACTAGCGGGGGGGCGAGACAACAATGAGCAGTTCTTC.

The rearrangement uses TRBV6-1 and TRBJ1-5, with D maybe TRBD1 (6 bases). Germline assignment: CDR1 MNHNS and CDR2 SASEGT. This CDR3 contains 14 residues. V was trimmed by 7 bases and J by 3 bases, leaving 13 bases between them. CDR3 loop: CASNLQGLNQPQHF. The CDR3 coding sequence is TGTGCCAGCAATCTTCAGGGGCTCAATCAGCCCCAGCATTTT.

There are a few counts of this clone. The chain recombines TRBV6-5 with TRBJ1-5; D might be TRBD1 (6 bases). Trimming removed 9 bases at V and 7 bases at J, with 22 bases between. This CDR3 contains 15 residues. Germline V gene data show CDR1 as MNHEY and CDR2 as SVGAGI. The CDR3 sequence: CASKPQGSVGQPQHF. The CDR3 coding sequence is TGTGCCAGTAAGCCGCAGGGGTCGGTCGGACAGCCCCAGCATTTT.

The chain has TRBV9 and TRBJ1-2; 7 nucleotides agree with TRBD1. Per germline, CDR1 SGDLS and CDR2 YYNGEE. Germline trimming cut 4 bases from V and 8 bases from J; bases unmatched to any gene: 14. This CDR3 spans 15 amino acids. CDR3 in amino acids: CASSQNYRGLYGYTF. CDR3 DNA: TGTGCCAGCAGCCAAAATTACAGGGGCCTTTACGGCTACACCTTC.

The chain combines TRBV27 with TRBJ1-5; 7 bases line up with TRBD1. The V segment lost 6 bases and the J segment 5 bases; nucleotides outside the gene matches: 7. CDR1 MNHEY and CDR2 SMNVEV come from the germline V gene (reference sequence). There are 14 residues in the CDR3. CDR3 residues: CASRPTGRDQPQHF. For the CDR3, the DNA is TGTGCCAGCAGACCGACAGGGAGAGATCAGCCCCAGCATTTT.

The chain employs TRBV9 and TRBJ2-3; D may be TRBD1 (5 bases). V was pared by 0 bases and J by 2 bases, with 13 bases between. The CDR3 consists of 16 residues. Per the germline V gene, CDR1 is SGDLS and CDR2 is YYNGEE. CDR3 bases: TGTGCCAGCAGCGTAGCTCAGGGCAGGGTCACAGATACGCAGTATTTT. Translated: CASSVAQGRVTDTQYF.

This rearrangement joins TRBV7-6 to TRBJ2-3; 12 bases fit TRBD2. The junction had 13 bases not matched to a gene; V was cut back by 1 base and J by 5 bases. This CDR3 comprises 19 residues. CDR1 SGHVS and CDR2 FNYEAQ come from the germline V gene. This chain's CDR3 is CASSLGPASGGARGDTQYF. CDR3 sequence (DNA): TGTGCCAGCAGCTTAGGCCCGGCTAGCGGGGGGGCCCGTGGAGATACGCAGTATTTT.

The CDR3 here is CAISEEGGGNQPQHF. CDR3 bases: TGTGCCATCAGTGAAGAGGGCGGGGGCAATCAGCCCCAGCATTTT. The chain has TRBV10-3 and TRBJ1-5; D is undetermined. The germline V gene encodes CDR1 ENHRY and CDR2 SYGVKD. Trimming cost V 3 bases and J 2 bases, with 11 bases left between them. This CDR3 spans 15 amino acids.

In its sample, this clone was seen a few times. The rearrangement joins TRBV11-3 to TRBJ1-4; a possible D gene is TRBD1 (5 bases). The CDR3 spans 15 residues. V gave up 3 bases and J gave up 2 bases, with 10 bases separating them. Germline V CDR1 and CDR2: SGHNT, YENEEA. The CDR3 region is CASSFQGGTNEKLFF. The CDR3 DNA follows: TGTGCCAGCAGCTTCCAGGGTGGGACTAATGAAAAACTGTTTTTT.

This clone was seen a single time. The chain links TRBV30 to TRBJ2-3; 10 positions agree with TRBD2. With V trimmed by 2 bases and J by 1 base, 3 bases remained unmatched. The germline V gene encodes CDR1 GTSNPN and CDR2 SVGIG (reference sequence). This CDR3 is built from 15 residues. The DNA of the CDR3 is TGTGCCTGGAGTACTGGGACTAGCGGCACAGATACGCAGTATTTT. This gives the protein CAWSTGTSGTDTQYF.

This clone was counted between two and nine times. The CDR3 region has the DNA TGTGCCAGCCGCCACTCCGCGGGACTAGCGGTATACAATGAGCAGTTCTTC. Encoded protein: CASRHSAGLAVYNEQFF. The J gene is TRBJ2-1, the V gene TRBV5-6; 11 bases map to TRBD2. Germline V gives CDR1 SGHDT, CDR2 YYEEEE. Trimming took 7 bases from V and 4 from J; bases not matched to a gene: 13. The CDR3 is 17 amino acids.

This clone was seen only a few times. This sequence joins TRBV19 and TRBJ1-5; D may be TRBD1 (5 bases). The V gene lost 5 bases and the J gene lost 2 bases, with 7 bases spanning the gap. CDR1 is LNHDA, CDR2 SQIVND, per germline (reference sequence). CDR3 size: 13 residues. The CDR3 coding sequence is TGTGCCAGTAGTGGGGGGGGCAATCAGCCCCAGCATTTT. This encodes CASSGGGNQPQHF.

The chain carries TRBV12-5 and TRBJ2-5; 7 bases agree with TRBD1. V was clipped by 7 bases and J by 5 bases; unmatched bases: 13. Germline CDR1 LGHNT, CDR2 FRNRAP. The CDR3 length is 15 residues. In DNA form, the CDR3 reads TGTGCTAGTGTAGGTGGCCAGACAGGGTTGGAGACCCAGTACTTC. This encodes CASVGGQTGLETQYF.

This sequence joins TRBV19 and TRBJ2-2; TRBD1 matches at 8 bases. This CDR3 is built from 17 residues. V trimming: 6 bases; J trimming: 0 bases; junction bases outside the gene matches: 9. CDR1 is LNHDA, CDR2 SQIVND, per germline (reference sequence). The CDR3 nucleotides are TGTGCCAGTAGACTCCAGGGGGCGTCTTCGAACACCGGGGAGCTGTTTTTT. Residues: CASRLQGASSNTGELFF.

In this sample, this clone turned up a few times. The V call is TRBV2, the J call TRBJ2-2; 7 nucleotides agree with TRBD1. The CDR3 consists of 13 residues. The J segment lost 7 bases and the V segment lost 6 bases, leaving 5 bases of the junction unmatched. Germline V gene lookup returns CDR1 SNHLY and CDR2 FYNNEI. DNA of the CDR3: TGTGCCAGCAGCGACAGGGCAATCGGGGAGCTGTTTTTT. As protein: CASSDRAIGELFF.

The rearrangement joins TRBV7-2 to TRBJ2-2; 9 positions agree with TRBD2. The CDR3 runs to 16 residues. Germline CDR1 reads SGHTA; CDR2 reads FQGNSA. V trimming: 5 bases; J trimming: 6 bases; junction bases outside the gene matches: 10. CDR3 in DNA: TGTGCCAGCAGCCTAAGCGGGGGGCTTATTTCCGGGGAGCTGTTTTTT. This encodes CASSLSGGLISGELFF.

The DNA of the CDR3 is TGTGCTAGTGGTTTGGCTGGACATTCCTACGAGCAGTACTTC. It specifies CASGLAGHSYEQYF. This chain links TRBV12-5 with TRBJ2-7; tentative D call: TRBD1 (5 bases). The CDR3 is made up of 14 amino acids. Germline V gene lookup returns CDR1 LGHNT and CDR2 FRNRAP. The V gene lost 1 base and the J gene lost 1 base, with 8 bases spanning the gap.

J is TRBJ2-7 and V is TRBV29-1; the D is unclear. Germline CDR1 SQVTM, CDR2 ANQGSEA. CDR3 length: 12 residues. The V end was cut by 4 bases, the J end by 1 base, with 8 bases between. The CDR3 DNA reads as TGCAGCGTTGTTATACAGTCCTACGAGCAGTACTTC. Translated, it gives CSVVIQSYEQYF.